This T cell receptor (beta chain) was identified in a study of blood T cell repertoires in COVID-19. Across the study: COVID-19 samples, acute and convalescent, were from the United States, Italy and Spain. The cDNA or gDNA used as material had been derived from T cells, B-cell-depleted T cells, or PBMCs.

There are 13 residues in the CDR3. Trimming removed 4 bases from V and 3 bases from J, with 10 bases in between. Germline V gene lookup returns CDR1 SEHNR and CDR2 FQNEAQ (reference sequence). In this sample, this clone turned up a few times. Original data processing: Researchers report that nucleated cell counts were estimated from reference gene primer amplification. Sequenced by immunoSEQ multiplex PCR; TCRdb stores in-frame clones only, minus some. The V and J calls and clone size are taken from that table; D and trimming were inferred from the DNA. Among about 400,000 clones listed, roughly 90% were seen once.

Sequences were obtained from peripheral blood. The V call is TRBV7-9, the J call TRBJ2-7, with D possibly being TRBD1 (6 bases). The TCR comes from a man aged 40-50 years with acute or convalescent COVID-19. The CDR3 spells CASSSGDGYEQYF. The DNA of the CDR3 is TGTGCCAGCAGCTCAGGGGACGGCTACGAGCAGTACTTC.